The 5 T cell receptor beta chains listed next were all sequenced from one sample in a study of regulatory T cells in long-lasting Graves disease. The time point denotes: newly diagnosed GD, antithyroid drugs for less than 3 months. With RNA extracted from PBMCs as input, the TCR library was made. TCR beta libraries were built with iRepertoire HTBI primers and Arm-PCR of CDR3 regions. TCRdb ran MiXCR on the multiplex PCR reads and lists one entry per CDR3 protein. Of under 300,000 distinct CDR3 sequences in the sample, 20% to 25% were seen once. Source: peripheral blood mononuclear cells (PBMCs), taken at new diagnosis, from a patient treated with antithyroid drugs. These receptors were obtained from a female donor with Graves disease.

This clonotype has only a few counts. This rearrangement joins TRBV5-4 to TRBJ1-1; D is unclear. The CDR3 totals 14 residues. Per germline, CDR1 SGHNT and CDR2 YYREEE (reference sequence). The V end lost 0 bases, the J end lost 0 bases, and 6 bases lay between the germline ends. CDR3 nucleotides: TGTGCCAGCAGCTTGGATGACATGAACACTGAAGCTTTCTTT. Protein: CASSLDDMNTEAFF.

This clonotype occurred many times. The chain is built from TRBV11-2 and TRBJ2-7; 13 bases fit TRBD2. The CDR3 has 16 residues. V was clipped by 2 bases and J by 7 bases; unmatched bases: 8. Germline V gene data show CDR1 as SGHAT and CDR2 as FQNNGV. CDR3 in DNA: TGTGCCAGCAGCTTAAACCGACTAGCGGGAGGTGGGGAGCAGTACTTC. As protein: CASSLNRLAGGGEQYF.

This clonotype was counted many times. The rearrangement links TRBV20-1 to TRBJ2-2; tentatively, D is TRBD2 (6 bases). The germline CDR1 and CDR2 sequences are DFQATT and SNEGSKA (reference sequence). The CDR3 extends over 14 amino acids. V lost 3 bases and J 3 bases, leaving 11 bases between the germline ends. CDR3 sequence: CSASPGGDTGELFF. CDR3 bases: TGCAGTGCTAGCCCCGGGGGAGACACCGGGGAGCTGTTTTTT.

This clonotype appeared many times. CDR3 residues: CASTGRDRGDQPQHF. For the CDR3, the DNA is TGTGCCAGCACCGGGCGGGACAGGGGGGATCAGCCCCAGCATTTT. The chain carries TRBV2 and TRBJ1-5; 11 positions match TRBD1. Germline CDR1 is SNHLY and CDR2 is FYNNEI. The CDR3 is 15 amino acids. V lost 7 bases to trimming and J lost 5 bases; unmatched junction nucleotides: 7.

This clonotype was seen at least ten times. DNA for the CDR3: TGTGCCAGCAGTGAAAACGTGGGACCACGGGAGACCCAGTACTTC. Protein product: CASSENVGPRETQYF. The chain is built from TRBV6-2 or TRBV6-3 and TRBJ2-5; D could derive from TRBD1 or TRBD2 (5 bases each). Trimming pared 5 bases from V and 5 bases from J, leaving 18 bases between. The V gene's germline CDR1 is MNHEY and CDR2 SVGEGT. The CDR3 covers 15 residues.